This note documents a single T cell receptor (beta chain) sequence. The antigen is unknown. The record originates from a study of cytomegalovirus exposure and HLA in healthy donors. In the study overall: The use of the same platform for the approximately 130 validation repertoires and the 650 to 850 first-cohort repertoires was reported by a later analysis.

From the roughly 110-subject validation cohort, which was separate from the approximately 670-subject first cohort, the donors were drawn. Study-wide results and caveats: Rarity marked most TCR sequences, yet some public TCRs occurred in many donors.

TCRdb keeps only in-frame clones here, not all; method: immunoSEQ multiplex PCR. The table shows more than 55,000 clones, with 90% occurring only once. Germline CDR1 MDHEN, CDR2 SYDVKM. Germline trimming cut 11 bases from V and 6 bases from J; bases unmatched to any gene: 7. The CDR3 is made up of 13 amino acids. Sequenced sample: PBMCs. The TCR was taken from a man aged 18 to 30 in good health and CMV-seronegative. This sequence joins TRBV28 and TRBJ2-1; 10 bases agree with TRBD1. This CDR3 is CAGWDRGSNEQFF. As DNA, the CDR3 is TGTGCCGGGTGGGACAGGGGCTCCAATGAGCAGTTCTTC.